Listed below are T cell receptor beta chains from one sample, sequenced in a study of cytomegalovirus exposure and HLA in healthy donors. This table comes from immunoSEQ multiplex PCR, and its TCRdb copy is limited to in-frame clones, with some not included. The sample includes about 170,000 clones, about four fifths of them seen just once. The specimen was PBMCs. The receptors derive from a male donor in good health and CMV-seronegative. CDR3s include the opening cysteine and the closing phenylalanine or tryptophan. The D gene is left open where the match is weak. Some rows have no size entry. The others give once, few or many, or a class for an expanded clone.

J gene	D gene	V gene	clone size	CDR3 protein	CDR3 DNA
TRBJ2-7	.	TRBV19	once	CASSRWLGAHEQYF	TGTGCCAGTAGCCGGTGGCTGGGAGCCCACGAGCAGTACTTC
TRBJ2-5	TRBD1	TRBV7-9	.	CSSSLSTGTGRETQYF	TGTTCCAGCAGCTTGAGCACCGGGACAGGGAGAGAGACCCAGTACTTC
TRBJ2-5	TRBD2	TRBV28	.	CASRSNSGRARETQYF	TGTGCCAGCAGATCCAATAGCGGGAGGGCCCGTGAGACCCAGTACTTC
TRBJ2-7	.	TRBV18	once	CASSASESYEQYF	TGTGCCAGCTCAGCCAGCGAATCCTACGAGCAGTACTTC
TRBJ2-7	TRBD1	TRBV5-4	once	CASTTSGTGPYEQYF	TGTGCCAGCACCACGTCCGGGACAGGGCCCTACGAGCAGTACTTC
TRBJ1-6	TRBD1	TRBV6-5	.	CASSYSGTATSPLHF	TGTGCCAGCAGTTACTCTGGGACAGCCACTTCACCCCTCCACTTT
TRBJ2-3	TRBD1	TRBV18	.	CASYRGQTDTQYF	TGTGCCAGCTACAGGGGGCAGACAGATACGCAGTATTTT
TRBJ1-2	TRBD1	TRBV27	.	CASSSGQALYYGYTF	TGTGCCAGCAGTTCTGGACAGGCGCTCTACTATGGCTACACCTTC
TRBJ1-1	.	TRBV19	.	CASSTDTTNTEAFF	TGTGCCAGTAGTACAGATACTACCAACACTGAAGCTTTCTTT
TRBJ2-5	.	TRBV28	.	CASKAWAAQETQYF	TGTGCCAGTAAGGCGTGGGCAGCCCAAGAGACCCAGTACTTC
TRBJ2-7	TRBD2	TRBV6-5	.	CASSSPTRGGRGEQYF	TGTGCCAGCAGTTCCCCCACCCGGGGGGGTAGGGGGGAGCAGTACTTC
TRBJ2-6	TRBD1	TRBV7-9	.	CASSAGQGQGVSGANVLTF	TGTGCCAGCAGCGCAGGACAGGGACAGGGGGTATCTGGGGCCAACGTCCTGACTTTC
TRBJ1-1	.	TRBV20-1	.	CSAWAGTEAFF	TGCAGTGCTTGGGCTGGGACTGAAGCTTTCTTT
TRBJ1-2	TRBD1	TRBV5-4	.	CASSQTSGTGRGYTF	TGTGCCAGCAGCCAGACGTCCGGGACAGGGAGGGGCTACACCTTC
TRBJ2-7	TRBD1	TRBV29-1	.	CSVEDPRETGPYEQYF	TGCAGCGTTGAAGACCCCCGTGAGACAGGGCCTTACGAGCAGTACTTC
TRBJ1-2	TRBD1	TRBV6-6	few	CASSYSGQLYGFYTF	TGTGCCAGCAGTTACTCGGGACAGTTATATGGCTTTTACACCTTC
TRBJ2-3	TRBD2	TRBV5-1	.	CASKELAEITDTQYF	TGCGCCAGCAAAGAACTAGCGGAAATCACAGATACGCAGTATTTT
TRBJ2-1	.	TRBV27	.	CASSPIIAVANNEQFF	TGTGCCAGCAGTCCCATAATAGCGGTAGCCAACAATGAGCAGTTCTTC
TRBJ1-1	TRBD1	TRBV4-1	.	CASSHDRGRNTEAFF	TGCGCCAGCAGCCACGACAGGGGACGGAACACTGAAGCTTTCTTT
TRBJ1-5	TRBD1	TRBV30	.	CACETGGNQPQHF	TGTGCCTGCGAGACAGGGGGCAATCAGCCCCAGCATTTT
TRBJ2-1	.	TRBV7-8	.	CASSELASYNEQFF	TGTGCCAGCAGCGAACTAGCTTCCTACAATGAGCAGTTCTTC
TRBJ2-1	TRBD1	TRBV15	few	CATSTDSGTGNGDEQFF	TGTGCCACCAGCACCGATTCCGGGACAGGGAATGGCGATGAGCAGTTCTTC
TRBJ2-2	.	TRBV7-2	.	CASSPPTPRGPFF	TGTGCCAGCAGCCCTCCCACGCCTCGAGGGCCGTTTTTT
TRBJ2-2	TRBD1	TRBV28	.	CASSDRVAPGKLFF	TGTGCCAGCAGTGACAGGGTTGCACCGGGGAAGCTGTTTTTT
TRBJ2-7	TRBD1	TRBV5-1	.	CASSRDREYEQYF	TGCGCCAGCAGTAGGGACAGAGAATACGAGCAGTACTTC
TRBJ2-2	TRBD2	TRBV2	.	CASSGGRLAGAGELFF	TGTGCCAGCAGCGGAGGGAGACTAGCGGGGGCCGGGGAGCTGTTTTTT
TRBJ1-6	TRBD1	TRBV9	.	CASSTGEAYNSPLHF	TGTGCCAGCAGTACAGGGGAGGCCTATAATTCACCCCTCCACTTT
TRBJ2-7	TRBD2	TRBV6-5	few	CASSNPGLAGGEQYF	TGTGCCAGCAGTAACCCGGGACTAGCGGGAGGCGAGCAGTACTTC
TRBJ1-5	.	TRBV6-4	few	CASSTTYSNQPQHF	TGTGCCAGCAGTACGACTTATAGCAATCAGCCCCAGCATTTT
TRBJ2-7	TRBD2	TRBV14	.	CASSPRDYLYEQYF	TGTGCCAGCAGCCCCCGGGACTATCTCTACGAGCAGTACTTC
TRBJ2-3	.	TRBV11-1	few	CASSRADMSWDTDTQYF	TGTGCCAGCAGCCGCGCGGACATGTCCTGGGACACAGATACGCAGTATTTT
TRBJ2-2	.	TRBV2	.	CAGGRATGELFF	TGTGCCGGAGGAAGGGCCACCGGGGAGCTGTTTTTT
TRBJ2-3	.	TRBV12-5	.	CASGLTGGGDTQYF	TGTGCTAGTGGTTTGACGGGGGGCGGGGATACGCAGTATTTT
TRBJ1-1	.	TRBV19	.	CASSTTGSPNTEAFF	TGTGCCAGTAGTACTACAGGGTCCCCGAACACTGAAGCTTTCTTT
TRBJ1-2	TRBD1	TRBV18	.	CASSPDRGYGYTF	TGTGCCAGCTCACCCGACAGGGGCTATGGCTACACCTTC
TRBJ2-1	TRBD2	TRBV5-1	.	CASSFPPAGAANEQFF	TGCGCCAGCAGCTTTCCTCCAGCGGGGGCTGCCAATGAGCAGTTCTTC
TRBJ2-2	.	TRBV7-3	.	CASSLKVDRITGELFF	TGTGCCAGCAGCTTAAAGGTCGACAGGATCACCGGGGAGCTGTTTTTT
TRBJ1-1	.	TRBV5-1	.	CASSLGQRTLNTEAFF	TGCGCCAGCAGCCTTGGACAGCGGACGCTGAACACTGAAGCTTTCTTT
TRBJ2-7	.	TRBV27	.	CASSFGGRSYEQYF	TGTGCCAGCAGTTTTGGGGGCAGATCCTACGAGCAGTACTTC
TRBJ1-2	TRBD1	TRBV7-2	few	CASSLWGGTGGGYTF	TGTGCCAGCAGCTTATGGGGCGGGACAGGGGGTGGCTACACCTTC
TRBJ1-1	.	TRBV6-6	few	CASSEGAFF	TGTGCCAGCTCAGAGGGAGCTTTCTTT
TRBJ2-7	TRBD1	TRBV10-2	.	CASQGVFAEQYF	TGCGCCAGCCAGGGGGTTTTCGCCGAGCAGTACTTC
TRBJ1-5	TRBD1	TRBV7-9	.	CASSLVGGRGNQPQHF	TGTGCCAGCAGCTTAGTAGGGGGCCGGGGCAATCAGCCCCAGCATTTT
TRBJ1-4	.	TRBV19	.	CASSMAGYNEKLFF	TGTGCCAGTAGTATGGCAGGCTATAATGAAAAACTGTTTTTT
TRBJ2-7	TRBD2	TRBV7-8	few	CASSFVSGSVAEQYF	TGTGCCAGCAGCTTCGTTAGCGGGAGTGTAGCCGAGCAGTACTTC
TRBJ2-7	TRBD1	TRBV2	.	CASSRQGVLREQYF	TGTGCCAGCAGCAGACAGGGAGTTCTGCGGGAGCAGTACTTC
TRBJ2-1	TRBD2	TRBV7-2	.	CASSKNSGLAGRRVGEQFF	TGTGCCAGCAGCAAAAATTCGGGACTAGCGGGACGGCGAGTCGGTGAGCAGTTCTTC
TRBJ1-1	.	TRBV19	.	CASSIAKQGTEAFF	TGTGCCAGTAGTATAGCCAAACAGGGCACTGAAGCTTTCTTT
TRBJ2-7	TRBD1	TRBV5-5	few	CASSLKGQGQGEQYF	TGTGCCAGCAGCTTGAAAGGACAGGGTCAGGGCGAGCAGTACTTC
TRBJ1-2	.	TRBV5-6	.	CASSAPGQEGYGYTF	TGTGCCAGCAGCGCACCGGGACAAGAGGGCTATGGCTACACCTTC
TRBJ1-1	TRBD1	TRBV6-6	.	CASSYPQGNEAFF	TGTGCCAGCAGTTACCCACAGGGGAATGAAGCTTTCTTT
TRBJ1-2	.	TRBV27	.	CASSGSQTGSNYGYTF	TGTGCCAGCAGTGGATCTCAAACAGGGTCCAACTATGGCTACACCTTC
TRBJ2-1	TRBD1	TRBV11-2	few	CASSFTETGYNEQFF	TGTGCCAGCAGCTTCACCGAGACAGGGTACAATGAGCAGTTCTTC
TRBJ2-5	TRBD2	TRBV15	.	CATSRGAGVETQYF	TGTGCCACCAGCAGAGGTGCGGGAGTAGAGACCCAGTACTTC
TRBJ1-2	.	TRBV5-5	.	CASRMTENYGYTF	TGTGCCAGCAGGATGACAGAAAACTATGGCTACACCTTC